This T cell receptor beta chain was captured in a study of blood T cell repertoires in COVID-19. With 5 bases clipped from V and 0 bases from J, the junction kept 3 bases outside the gene matches. This CDR3 region has 15 residues. The V gene's germline CDR1 is KGHSH and CDR2 LQKENI. Clones were sequenced by immunoSEQ multiplex PCR, and TCRdb holds only the in-frame ones, with some missing. The data show fewer than 250,000 clones, approximately 80% seen once. V gene TRBV18 combines with J gene TRBJ2-1; 8 nucleotides align to TRBD2. The TCR comes from an elderly woman with acute or convalescent COVID-19. The source material was peripheral blood. In nucleotides, the CDR3 is TGTGCCAGCTCAGTAAGCGGGAGCTCCTACAATGAGCAGTTCTTC. This translates into CASSVSGSSYNEQFF.